The 20 T cell receptor beta chains below come from one sample, sequenced in a study of T cell repertoires in cytomegalovirus infection. TCRdb fed the reads into MiXCR, producing one record per CDR3 protein. The sample lists some 350,000 distinct CDR3 sequences, under 35% occurring once. Antigens of these TCRs are unknown. This material consisted of cultured PBMCs, taken from culture after CMV antigen stimulation. All receptors derive from a human donor in good health (CMV status not recorded). Some clones in this sample may be carry-over from other donors' samples.

This clonotype was seen a handful of times. This sequence joins TRBV4-2 and TRBJ1-1; D possibly corresponds to TRBD1 (5 bases). Germline loops: CDR1 LGHNA, CDR2 YNFKEQ. This CDR3 has 15 amino acids. The V end was cut by 1 base, the J end by 7 bases, with 16 bases between. CDR3 nucleotides: TGTGCCAGCAGCCAAGCCGCTAGGGGATCCTTTGAAGCTTTCTTT. Amino acids: CASSQAARGSFEAFF.

V is TRBV6-5 and J is TRBJ2-7, with 7 bases lining up with TRBD1. CDR1 is MNHEY and CDR2 is SVGAGI in the germline V gene. The CDR3 runs 15 residues. With V trimmed by 4 bases and J by 0 bases, 6 bases remained unmatched. Here the CDR3 DNA reads TGTGCCAGCAGTTCCGGGACAGTAATCTCCTACGAGCAGTACTTC. Protein product: CASSSGTVISYEQYF.

This chain uses TRBV20-1 with TRBJ2-3; 8 positions match TRBD1. Per the germline V gene, CDR1 is DFQATT and CDR2 is SNEGSKA (reference sequence). Trimming removed 5 bases from V and 1 base from J; junction bases left unmatched: 2. This CDR3 comprises 13 residues. CDR3 DNA: TGCAGTGCTGCGACAGGGGGCACAGATACGCAGTATTTT. Residues: CSAATGGTDTQYF.

The chain is built from TRBV27 and TRBJ2-3; 7 positions agree with TRBD2. Germline values: CDR1 MNHEY, CDR2 SMNVEV (reference sequence). This CDR3 comprises 13 residues. The V segment lost 3 bases and the J segment 6 bases; nucleotides outside the gene matches: 3. The CDR3 reads CASSFWEGDTQYF. In DNA form, the CDR3 reads TGTGCCAGCAGTTTTTGGGAGGGGGATACGCAGTATTTT.

The chain uses TRBV27 and TRBJ1-1; D remains ambiguous. V gave up 6 bases and J gave up 0 bases, with 14 bases separating them. This CDR3 is built from 15 residues. Germline CDR1 and CDR2: MNHEY and SMNVEV (reference sequence). The CDR3 region is CASRTRGRLNTEAFF. The CDR3, as DNA: TGTGCCAGCAGAACCCGTGGGAGGTTGAACACTGAAGCTTTCTTT.

The sample holds a few counts of this clonotype. The CDR3 nucleotides are TGTGCCAGCAGCCTCGGGGGAGCCGGTTTCGTCGATGAGCAGTTCTTC. It encodes CASSLGGAGFVDEQFF. V and J are TRBV7-2 and TRBJ2-1; a possible D gene is TRBD2 (6 bases). Germline values: CDR1 SGHTA, CDR2 FQGNSA. V was trimmed by 5 bases and J by 8 bases, leaving 22 bases between them. The CDR3 length is 16 residues.

This clonotype occurred many times. The J gene is TRBJ2-7, the V gene TRBV7-2; 7 bases match TRBD2. CDR1 and CDR2 (germline): SGHTA, FQGNSA. CDR3 length: 15 amino acids. J was trimmed by 6 bases and V by 1 base; bases with no gene match: 9. CDR3 amino acids: CASSLGSSGAREQYF. The CDR3 DNA follows: TGTGCCAGCAGCTTAGGGTCTAGCGGAGCCCGCGAGCAGTACTTC.

The chain carries TRBV12-3 or TRBV12-4 and TRBJ1-1; D unresolved. The V end was cut by 1 base, the J end by 7 bases, with 7 bases between. This CDR3 region has 12 residues. This CDR3 is CASSLGAYEAFF. CDR3 nucleotides: TGTGCCAGCAGTTTAGGCGCGTATGAAGCTTTCTTT.

This clonotype showed up many times. The chain combines TRBV7-8 with TRBJ1-5, with D tentatively TRBD1 (5 bases). The length of the CDR3 is 14 residues. Germline V gene sequence: CDR1 SGHVS, CDR2 FQNEAQ. Trimming cost V 5 bases and J 10 bases, with 18 bases left between them. CDR3 sequence (DNA): TGTGCCAGCAGCGTCGGGACGCAGGATTCTCCCCAGCATTTT. Residues: CASSVGTQDSPQHF.

This clonotype was picked up many times. The J gene is TRBJ1-6, the V gene TRBV20-1, with unresolved D. Germline V lookup: CDR1 DFQATT, CDR2 SNEGSKA (reference sequence). Trimming pared 6 bases from V and 9 bases from J, leaving 15 bases between. The CDR3 runs to 13 residues. The CDR3 DNA sequence: TGCAGTGCCCGTCGGGCAGTGGTTTCACCCCTCCACTTT. Residues: CSARRAVVSPLHF.

The rearrangement joins TRBV7-3 to TRBJ2-3; maybe TRBD2 (5 bases). V was pared by 1 base and J by 4 bases, with 6 bases between. This CDR3 is 13 amino acids long. Per the germline V gene, CDR1 is SGHTA and CDR2 is FQGTGA. The CDR3 nucleotides read TGTGCCAGCAGCTTAATGGAGGCAGATACGCAGTATTTT. It specifies CASSLMEADTQYF.

The J gene is TRBJ1-4, the V gene TRBV18; D may be TRBD1 (5 bases). Trimming took 4 bases from V and 5 from J, leaving 8 bases between them. The CDR3 totals 13 residues. Germline CDR1 reads KGHSH; CDR2 reads LQKENI. The CDR3 loop reads CASSRSGNEKLFF. In DNA form, the CDR3 reads TGTGCCAGCTCACGCTCAGGGAATGAAAAACTGTTTTTT.

The V gene is TRBV19, the J gene TRBJ2-1; D uncertain. Per germline, CDR1 LNHDA and CDR2 SQIVND (reference sequence). The CDR3 consists of 15 residues. With 0 bases removed from V and 0 bases from J, the gap between germline ends came to 6 bases. As DNA, the CDR3 is TGTGCCAGTAGTATAGATGAGGCCTCCTACAATGAGCAGTTCTTC. Translating it yields CASSIDEASYNEQFF.

This clonotype was detected only a few times. V is TRBV7-9 and J is TRBJ1-2, with D possibly matching TRBD1 (5 bases). V lost 5 bases, J lost 4 bases, and 14 bases lay in between. Germline loops: CDR1 SEHNR, CDR2 FQNEAQ (reference sequence). The length of the CDR3 is 14 residues. This CDR3 is CASSPSPGTYGYTF. The CDR3, as DNA: TGTGCCAGCAGCCCTTCCCCCGGGACCTATGGCTACACCTTC.

This rearrangement joins TRBV6-2 or TRBV6-3 to TRBJ2-1; D call uncertain. The CDR3 loop spans 16 amino acids. V gave up 0 bases and J gave up 7 bases, with 16 bases separating them. In germline, CDR1 is MNHEY, CDR2 SVGEGT. The CDR3 loop is CASSYSSRATGNEQFF. The DNA of the CDR3 is TGTGCCAGCAGTTACTCCTCCCGAGCAACCGGGAATGAGCAGTTCTTC.

This clonotype has a count of ten or more. The chain is built from TRBV12-3 or TRBV12-4 and TRBJ1-1; tentatively, D is TRBD1 (6 bases). This CDR3 has 16 amino acids. The V end was cut by 4 bases, the J end by 0 bases, with 15 bases between. Here the CDR3 reads CASSSQGWVMNTEAFF. Here the CDR3 DNA reads TGTGCCAGCAGTTCCCAGGGGTGGGTGATGAACACTGAAGCTTTCTTT.

This clonotype has a count of ten or more. The chain is built from TRBV7-8 and TRBJ2-3; 8 bases line up with TRBD1. The CDR3 sequence is 15 residues long. Looked up from germline, CDR1 is SGHVS and CDR2 is FQNEAQ. V shed 4 bases, J shed 3 bases, and the junction held 6 bases outside the gene matches. CDR3 in DNA: TGTGCCAGCAGCTATGGACAGGGATCGACAGATACGCAGTATTTT. Translation: CASSYGQGSTDTQYF.

This clonotype was seen at least ten times. The chain links TRBV7-2 to TRBJ2-5; D possibly corresponds to TRBD1 (5 bases). Trimming took off 5 bases at V and 5 bases at J, with 12 bases between the two ends. Looked up from germline, CDR1 is SGHTA and CDR2 is FQGNSA. The length of the CDR3 is 13 residues. In DNA form, the CDR3 reads TGTGCCAGCAGCGCCAGGGTCCGGGAGACCCAGTACTTC. Translated, it gives CASSARVRETQYF.

Worth noting for this clonotype: One end of the junction does not line up with germline, which may come from a read error. The chain has TRBV20-1 and TRBJ2-7; 7 bases fit TRBD1. Germline lookup yields CDR1 DFQATT and CDR2 SNEGSKA (reference sequence). The CDR3 consists of 18 residues. The CDR3 loop is CSARDGRGNYQASSEQYF. CDR3 DNA sequence: TGCAGTGCTAGAGATGGCAGGGGGAACTACCAAGCCTCCTCCGAGCAGTACTTC.

The chain has TRBV7-9 and TRBJ1-2; 12 positions agree with TRBD1. J lost 6 bases, V lost 4 bases, and 3 bases had no gene match. Germline values: CDR1 SEHNR, CDR2 FQNEAQ (reference sequence). This CDR3 contains 14 residues. For the CDR3, the DNA is TGTGCCAGCAGCTGGGGGACAGGGGGCAATGGCTACACCTTC. Its translation is CASSWGTGGNGYTF.